This entry is about one T cell receptor beta chain. This clonotype was picked up a small number of times. The target of this receptor is not known. Base qualities are not recorded, but no much larger clone differs from it by a single base. The source of the sample is a study of human T cells and chemical hapten exposure (dated by TCRdb to about 2021). General notes on the study: For sensitization, 2% DPC in acetone was applied to a roughly 2 cm by roughly 2 cm area of upper inner arm skin. Throughout the study period of roughly five months, patients also received therapeutic DPC doses to the scalp every week. Patch tests used Finn chambers with 0.01% DPC on the upper back, scored after 6 days by International Contact Dermatitis Research Group standards. Alopecia areata with under or over 50% scalp involvement, alopecia totalis and alopecia universalis were represented in the patient cohort, which was mostly female. Libraries were pooled for sequencing, and variation in per-sample TCR yields was attributed mainly to small differences in library volumes within the pool. The study tracked peripheral blood TCR repertoire changes in vivo during primary and secondary sensitization to the hapten diphenylcyclopropenone (DPC) in alopecia patients. Blood was sampled from patients pre-sensitization (week 0) and at 2, 6 and about 24 weeks after DPC sensitization. Blood for TCR sequencing was provided by twenty-nine alopecia patients at one to four time points (pre-sensitization, 2, 6 and 24 weeks).

The library was made by RACE. TCRdb lists the instrument as NextSeq 500. During library preparation, unique molecular identifiers were attached to individual cDNA molecules so that TCRs could be counted in a quantitative, reproducible way. Each blood RNA sample was used to sequence both TCR alpha and TCR beta chains. In the paper's pipeline: A median of around 100,000 TCRs per sample was observed, with a range of roughly 20,000 to 700,000. V, J and CDR3 annotation of the TCR reads was performed with the Decombinator software suite. For the PS versus PT1 abundance plots, all samples were subsampled to the same number of TCRs (28,000). Expanded TCRs were defined as absent before sensitization and observed at least eight times at the 2-week time point. In-frame beta chains were kept once TCRdb had trimmed the public reads at Q25 with fastp and called clones with MiXCR. When rows share a CDR3 protein, they turn into one entry using the most common DNA and genes. These V and J calls rely on TCRdb rather than the paper's analysis. A total of under 130,000 distinct CDR3 sequences appear in this sample, around 35% of them only once. In total, the top ten clones hold roughly 2.6% of the sample.

The sample's time point, from its label and the paper: patch test 3, about 24 weeks after DPC sensitization. Explained via the paper, the treatment or condition label denotes: therapeutic diphenylcyclopropenone sensitization with weekly scalp DPC. At every patch-test visit, the blood draw took place before the patch test was put on. Patients were eligible if aged 18 to 70, diagnosed with alopecia and judged suitable for DPC therapy, and pregnant patients were excluded. Unfractionated whole blood was collected in Tempus Blood RNA tubes, and total RNA was extracted from that blood. What the authors observed across the whole study: The number of TCRs above 1 in 1000 frequency did not change with DPC sensitization; there was no evidence of global repertoire structure alterations. Compared with pre-sensitization or healthy control sets, expanded TCRs formed significantly more large CDR3 similarity clusters, which is consistent with antigen-driven responses. After repeated subsampling, changes were observed in the strength of the expansion versus patch-test correlation and in the threshold at which the correlation became significant. Patch test score was positively correlated with the number of PT1 expanded TCRs, with significance at thresholds 8, 16 and 32 but not at 4. Because all patients had alopecia, a presumed autoimmune disease, the immune response of the patients might differ from that of healthy individuals.

The CDR3 runs 13 amino acids, cysteine and phenylalanine included. The retained sequence is limited to the CDR3, 39 bases, with the frame set at the first base. The germline V gene provides CDR1 KGHDR and CDR2 SFDVKD. Between the V and J ends, shortened by 4 bases and 7 bases respectively, the junction contains 12 bases. Here the chain combines TRBV24-1 and TRBJ1-1, with TRBD1 as a weak D call on 5 bases. The material sequenced was whole blood, taken in connection with sensitization to the hapten diphenylcyclopropenone (DPC). The receptor's source is a man aged 35 to 55 with alopecia areata. Some clones in this sample may be carry-over from other donors' samples. The CDR3 region: CATSDRDRGEAFF. In nucleotides, the sequence is TGTGCCACCAGTGACCGGGACCGCGGTGAAGCTTTCTTT.